This T cell receptor (beta chain) was documented in a study of Graves' ophthalmopathy and Graves' hyperthyroidism. Study-level points and caveats: Ophthalmopathy was separated from stable hyperthyroidism by a 13-signature model with approximately 90% sensitivity and around 84% specificity.

CDR1 is SGDLS, CDR2 YYNGEE, per germline. V lost 3 bases and J 2 bases, leaving 14 bases between the germline ends. CDR3 length equals 16 residues. In the case of this clonotype: The antigen remains unidentified.

Certain patients, namely those with other autoimmune diseases, uncontrolled infections, pregnancy or lactation, were excluded. The study amplified TCR beta CDR3 regions using RNA transcripts. First-round RT-PCR with HTBI primers preceded a second-round multiplex PCR. MiXCR, run by TCRdb on the multiplex PCR reads, gives a single entry per CDR3 protein. This table holds about 48,000 distinct CDR3 sequences, 50% found once. This TCR was sampled from an adult man with Graves' ophthalmopathy. V gene TRBV9 combines with J gene TRBJ2-2; no definite D call. Specimen: peripheral blood. CDR3 loop: CASSARLRLNTGELFF. Here the CDR3 DNA reads TGTGCCAGCAGCGCCCGGTTACGACTTAACACCGGGGAGCTGTTTTTT.